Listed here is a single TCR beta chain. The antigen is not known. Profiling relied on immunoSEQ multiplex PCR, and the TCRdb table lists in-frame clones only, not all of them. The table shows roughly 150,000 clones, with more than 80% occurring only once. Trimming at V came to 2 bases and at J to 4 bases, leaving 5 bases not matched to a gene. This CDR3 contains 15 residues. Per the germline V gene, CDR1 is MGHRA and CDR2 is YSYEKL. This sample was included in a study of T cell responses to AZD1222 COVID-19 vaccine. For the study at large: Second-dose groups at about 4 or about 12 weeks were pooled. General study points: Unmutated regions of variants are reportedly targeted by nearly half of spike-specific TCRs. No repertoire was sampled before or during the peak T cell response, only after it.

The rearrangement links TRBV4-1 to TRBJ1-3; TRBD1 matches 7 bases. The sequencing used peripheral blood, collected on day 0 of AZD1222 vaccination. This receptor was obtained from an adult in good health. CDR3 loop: CASSQKVTGGNTIYF. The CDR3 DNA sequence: TGCGCCAGCAGCCAAAAAGTGACAGGGGGAAACACCATATATTTT.